The clone carrying this T cell receptor (beta chain) was seen just once. The data were taken from a study of blood T cell repertoires in COVID-19. Study-wide context: Whether acute or convalescent, the COVID-19 samples came from the United States, Italy and Spain. T cells, B-cell-depleted T cells, or PBMCs supplied cDNA or gDNA.

The CDR3 length is 13 residues. Germline V lookup: CDR1 PRHDT, CDR2 FYEKMQ (reference sequence). V was cut by 6 bases and J by 4 bases, with 7 bases left in between. TCRdb's table, derived via immunoSEQ multiplex PCR, lists solely in-frame clones and lacks some. The sample consists of a few hundred thousand clones, about 84% of them appearing once. Sequenced: peripheral blood. The chain has TRBV13 and TRBJ1-6; maybe TRBD1 (6 bases). The sequence derives from a woman aged 45-65 years with acute or convalescent COVID-19. CDR3 protein: CASRQGYNSPLHF. The CDR3 DNA reads as TGTGCCAGCAGACAGGGATATAATTCACCCCTCCACTTT. Supplemented by reference TRBV13 and TRBJ1-6, the full variable domain reads AAGVIQSPRHLIKEKRETATLKCYPIPRHDTVYWYQQGPGQDPQFLISFYEKMQSDKGSIPDRFSAQQFSDYHSELNMSSLELGDSALYFCASRQGYNSPLHFGNGTRLTVT.